A single sample is the source of the 10 T cell receptor beta chains below, sequenced in a study of read filtering for tumor transcriptome and immune sequencing. Molecular barcoded adaptors covering alpha/delta and beta/gamma chains were used on 400 ng RNA. TCRdb recomputed calls from the reads with MiXCR, one row per CDR3 protein. The data contain 45,000 to 50,000 distinct CDR3 sequences, over 9.5% of them singletons. Sequencing was done on a sample of a population of CD138-negative cells sorted from bone marrow. These receptors were obtained from a donor aged 40 or older with multiple myeloma.

The rearrangement uses TRBV19 and TRBJ2-1; 13 nucleotides match TRBD2. V gave up 6 bases and J gave up 10 bases; unmatched junction bases: 9. This CDR3 region has 15 residues. The V gene's germline CDR1 is LNHDA and CDR2 SQIVND (reference sequence). The DNA for the CDR3 is TGTGCCAGTAGCCCCACGGGACTAGCGGGATCCGAGCAGTTCTTC. The encoded protein is CASSPTGLAGSEQFF.

Comment on this clonotype: This may come from a read error, since a much larger clone is one base off. V and J are TRBV29-1 and TRBJ2-6, with D tentatively TRBD1 (5 bases). The CDR3 loop spans 16 amino acids. In germline, CDR1 is SQVTM, CDR2 ANQGSEA. The CDR3: CSVEGLSSSGANALTF. CDR3 nucleotide sequence: TGCAGCGTTGAAGGGCTCAGCAGCTCTGGGGCCAACGCCCTGACTTTC.

This clonotype was recorded a few times. This sequence joins TRBV7-2 and TRBJ2-1; unclear D gene. Germline assignment: CDR1 SGHTA and CDR2 FQGNSA. The CDR3 contains 18 residues. V lost 1 base, J lost 0 bases, and 16 bases lay in between. CDR3 amino acids: CASSLVAYSQSSYNEQFF. CDR3 nucleotide sequence: TGTGCCAGCAGCTTAGTGGCTTACTCCCAGAGCTCCTACAATGAGCAGTTCTTC.

This clonotype appeared a few times. This clone may be a read error of a much larger clone one base away. The rearrangement joins TRBV6-2 or TRBV6-3 to TRBJ1-1; 7 nucleotides match TRBD1. Germline V gives CDR1 MNHEY, CDR2 SVGEGT. CDR3 length equals 15 residues. CDR3 loop: CACSYYRGSLTEAFF. Written as DNA, the CDR3 is TGTGCCTGCAGTTATTACAGGGGCTCCTTGACTGAAGCTTTCTTT.

This clonotype appeared many times. The chain is built from TRBV5-1 and TRBJ2-3; TRBD2 is a possible D gene (6 bases). Trimming took 0 bases from V and 1 from J, leaving 12 bases between them. CDR1 is SGHRS and CDR2 is YFSETQ in the germline V gene. The CDR3 has 16 amino acids. The CDR3, as DNA: TGCGCCAGCAGCTTGGAAGGCGGCGGGGGCACAGATACGCAGTATTTT. Translated: CASSLEGGGGTDTQYF. Based on the CDR3 plus reference TRBV5-1 and TRBJ2-3, the full variable domain is KAGVTQTPRYLIKTRGQQVTLSCSPISGHRSVSWYQQTPGQGLQFLFEYFSETQRNKGNFPGRFSGRQFSNSRSEMNVSTLELGDSALYLCASSLEGGGGTDTQYFGPGTRLTVL.

This clonotype was counted a few times. The chain is built from TRBV30 and TRBJ2-3; D is unresolved. The CDR3 length is 14 residues. The germline V and J ends were trimmed by 4 bases and 0 bases, with 11 bases remaining between them. Per the germline V gene, CDR1 is GTSNPN and CDR2 is SVGIG (reference sequence). The chain's CDR3 is CAWTRGDSTDTQYF. CDR3 sequence (DNA): TGTGCCTGGACAAGAGGAGATAGCACAGATACGCAGTATTTT.

There are many counts of this clonotype. This chain links TRBV19 with TRBJ2-5, with TRBD2 matching 9 bases. Germline CDR1 and CDR2: LNHDA and SQIVND (reference sequence). Germline trimming cut 5 bases from V and 1 base from J; bases unmatched to any gene: 5. The CDR3 sequence is 15 residues long. The CDR3 protein is CASSSSGRSQETQYF. The CDR3 DNA reads as TGTGCCAGTAGTTCCAGCGGGAGGTCCCAAGAGACCCAGTACTTC.

This clonotype is medium-sized within its sample. The chain employs TRBV20-1 and TRBJ1-1; D unclear. Trimming left V 3 bases short and J 4 bases short, with 9 bases between. The germline V gene has CDR1 DFQATT and CDR2 SNEGSKA (reference sequence). The CDR3 length is 12 residues. CDR3 sequence (DNA): TGCAGTGCTAGGGCCCCGGGCACTGAAGCTTTCTTT. Translating it yields CSARAPGTEAFF.

The table lists this clonotype with many counts. V is TRBV11-2 and J is TRBJ1-1, with 8 bases fitting TRBD1. This CDR3 has 15 amino acids. The germline gives CDR1 SGHAT, CDR2 FQNNGV. The V gene end was trimmed by 6 bases and the J gene end by 4 bases; junction bases not matched to a gene: 10. The CDR3: CASRKTGQGTTEAFF. CDR3 coding DNA: TGTGCCAGCAGAAAGACCGGACAGGGAACCACTGAAGCTTTCTTT. Combining the CDR3 with reference TRBV11-2 and TRBJ1-1 gives the whole variable domain EAGVAQSPRYKIIEKRQSVAFWCNPISGHATLYWYQQILGQGPKLLIQFQNNGVVDDSQLPKDRFSAERLKGVDSTLKIQPAKLEDSAVYLCASRKTGQGTTEAFFGQGTRLTVV.

This clonotype has ten or more counts. The chain joins TRBV6-2 or TRBV6-3 to TRBJ2-7, with D hard to call. Germline V gene lookup returns CDR1 MNHEY and CDR2 SVGEGT. V dropped 6 bases and J dropped 2 bases, with 14 bases sitting between them. This CDR3 contains 14 residues. CDR3 sequence (DNA): TGTGCCAGCAGAAAGGACGGAGCTACCTACGAGCAGTACTTC. Translated, it gives CASRKDGATYEQYF.